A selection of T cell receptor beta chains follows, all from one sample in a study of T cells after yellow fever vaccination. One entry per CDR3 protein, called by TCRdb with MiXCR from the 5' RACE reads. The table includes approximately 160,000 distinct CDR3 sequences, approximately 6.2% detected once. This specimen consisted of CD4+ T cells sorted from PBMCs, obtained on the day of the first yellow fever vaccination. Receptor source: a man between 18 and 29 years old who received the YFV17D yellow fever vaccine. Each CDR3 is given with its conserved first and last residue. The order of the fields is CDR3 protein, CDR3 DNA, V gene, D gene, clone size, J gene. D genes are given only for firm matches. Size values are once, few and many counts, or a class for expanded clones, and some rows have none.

CASSMVTGKGKETQYF	TGTGCCAGCAGCATGGTTACAGGTAAAGGAAAAGAGACCCAGTACTTC	TRBV3-1	-	many	TRBJ2-5
CASRPNRDSRTDTQYF	TGTGCCAGCAGACCCAACCGGGACAGCCGCACAGATACGCAGTATTTT	TRBV7-8	TRBD1	-	TRBJ2-3
CASSLAVRGGETQYF	TGCGCCAGCAGCTTGGCGGTCAGGGGGGGAGAGACCCAGTACTTC	TRBV5-1	-	many	TRBJ2-5
CASSPSLVRGMNTEAFF	TGTGCCAGCAGCCCCTCGCTTGTGAGGGGCATGAACACTGAAGCTTTCTTT	TRBV5-4	-	few	TRBJ1-1
CASGQVQETQYF	TGCGCCAGCGGGCAAGTTCAAGAGACCCAGTACTTC	TRBV5-1	-	-	TRBJ2-5
CASSLEARGVGTEAFF	TGCGCCAGCAGCTTGGAGGCTAGGGGGGTTGGCACTGAAGCTTTCTTT	TRBV5-1	-	-	TRBJ1-1
CASSQEGQGKQPQHF	TGCGCCAGCAGCCAAGAGGGACAGGGAAAGCAGCCCCAGCATTTT	TRBV4-1	TRBD1	few	TRBJ1-5
CASSSGPDTQYF	TGTGCCAGCAGCTCCGGCCCAGATACGCAGTATTTT	TRBV7-3	-	many	TRBJ2-3
CASSLVPGGEETQYF	TGCGCCAGCAGCTTGGTACCCGGGGGCGAGGAGACCCAGTACTTC	TRBV5-1	-	many	TRBJ2-5
CSASPLGGGRGEKLFF	TGCAGTGCTAGCCCACTGGGCGGGGGGCGCGGTGAAAAACTGTTTTTT	TRBV20-1	-	many	TRBJ1-4
CASSFTGRNQPQHF	TGTGCCAGCAGCTTTACAGGACGCAATCAGCCCCAGCATTTT	TRBV7-2	-	many	TRBJ1-5
CASSFLLAGGELFF	TGTGCCAGCAGCTTCCTACTTGCTGGAGGGGAGCTGTTTTTT	TRBV7-9	-	many	TRBJ2-2
CAVAGGEGNTIYF	TGTGCCGTAGCCGGAGGCGAGGGAAACACCATATATTTT	TRBV7-7	-	-	TRBJ1-3
CAISETRTSLAGVSADEQFF	TGTGCCATCAGTGAGACCCGGACATCCCTAGCGGGCGTATCAGCGGATGAGCAGTTCTTC	TRBV10-3	TRBD2	-	TRBJ2-1
CASSLYSSGSYNSPLHF	TGTGCCAGCAGCTTGTATTCGTCAGGGAGCTATAATTCACCCCTCCACTTT	TRBV5-5	-	few	TRBJ1-6
CASRNLGSLIQFF	TGCGCCAGCAGAAACTTAGGGAGCCTCATTCAGTTCTTC	TRBV5-1	-	-	TRBJ2-1
CASTLPRGKNTGELFF	TGCGCCAGCACCCTTCCCCGGGGCAAGAACACCGGGGAGCTGTTTTTT	TRBV5-1	-	many	TRBJ2-2
CASSPFAGNNNEQFF	TGTGCCAGCAGCCCTTTTGCGGGGAACAACAATGAGCAGTTCTTC	TRBV12-3/TRBV12-4	-	few	TRBJ2-1
CATSRSEDGNTQYF	TGTGCCACCAGCAGATCCGAGGACGGGAATACGCAGTATTTT	TRBV15	-	many	TRBJ2-3
CASRKGETQYF	TGTGCCAGCAGAAAGGGAGAGACCCAGTACTTC	TRBV6-6	-	many	TRBJ2-5
CASNRQGETGELFF	TGTGCCAGCAACCGACAGGGGGAAACCGGGGAGCTGTTTTTT	TRBV27	TRBD1	many	TRBJ2-2
CSAPQAQNYGYTF	TGCAGTGCCCCCCAGGCTCAGAACTATGGCTACACCTTC	TRBV20-1	-	many	TRBJ1-2
CASAGTAGRPQHF	TGCGCCAGCGCCGGGACGGCTGGACGGCCCCAGCATTTT	TRBV10-2	-	many	TRBJ1-5
CASSSLSGLDTEAFF	TGTGCCAGCAGCTCTCTTTCGGGCCTGGACACTGAAGCTTTCTTT	TRBV11-2	-	many	TRBJ1-1
CASSPGQMGTQYF	TGCGCCAGCAGCCCAGGACAGATGGGGACCCAGTACTTC	TRBV4-1	-	few	TRBJ2-5
CASSVNEQFF	TGTGCCAGCAGTGTTAATGAGCAGTTCTTC	TRBV2	-	many	TRBJ2-1
CALGESGRQPQHF	TGTGCCTTGGGGGAATCGGGGCGTCAGCCCCAGCATTTT	TRBV28	-	-	TRBJ1-5
CASSQDPPGGSYNEQFF	TGCGCCAGCAGCCAAGATCCCCCGGGAGGATCCTACAATGAGCAGTTCTTC	TRBV4-3	TRBD2	many	TRBJ2-1
CASTGTSSYNEQFF	TGTGCCAGCACCGGGACATCATCCTACAATGAGCAGTTCTTC	TRBV12-3/TRBV12-4	-	-	TRBJ2-1
CASSREAKGTEAFF	TGCGCCAGCTCCCGGGAGGCGAAGGGCACTGAAGCTTTCTTT	TRBV5-1	-	-	TRBJ1-1
CASSSSPGLAGDTQYF	TGTGCCAGCAGCTCCTCACCGGGACTAGCGGGGGATACGCAGTATTTT	TRBV7-2	TRBD2	few	TRBJ2-3
CASSQRLGEQFF	TGTGCCAGCAGTCAACGGCTAGGGGAGCAGTTCTTC	TRBV6-6	-	-	TRBJ2-1
CASSETRTLQTQYF	TGCGCCAGCAGTGAGACGAGGACTCTGCAGACCCAGTACTTC	TRBV10-2	-	few	TRBJ2-5
CASRDTASNQPQHF	TGCGCCAGCAGGGATACAGCGTCGAATCAGCCCCAGCATTTT	TRBV10-2	-	-	TRBJ1-5
CSARRERGYTGELFF	TGCAGTGCCAGGCGAGAGCGGGGTTACACCGGGGAGCTGTTTTTT	TRBV20-1	TRBD2	many	TRBJ2-2
CASSRRQGGNIQYF	TGTGCCAGCAGCAGGAGACAGGGAGGAAACATTCAGTACTTC	TRBV7-2	-	-	TRBJ2-4
CASSTRRQGGNSPLHF	TGTGCCAGCAGCACCCGACGGCAGGGAGGTAATTCACCCCTCCACTTT	TRBV21-1	-	-	TRBJ1-6
CASSSLAGGPNEQFF	TGTGCCAGCAGCTCACTAGCGGGGGGGCCGAATGAGCAGTTCTTC	TRBV7-9	TRBD2	many	TRBJ2-1
CSAGPGGVETQYF	TGCAGTGCGGGGCCAGGGGGTGTGGAGACCCAGTACTTC	TRBV20-1	TRBD1	few	TRBJ2-5
CASSLGQNRGYTF	TGTGCCAGCAGCTTGGGCCAGAACAGAGGCTACACCTTC	TRBV7-3	-	many	TRBJ1-2
CSASGGLITDTQYF	TGCAGTGCTAGCGGGGGCCTAATCACAGATACGCAGTATTTT	TRBV20-1	-	few	TRBJ2-3
CASSNDRTEAFF	TGTGCCAGCAGTAACGACAGGACTGAAGCTTTCTTT	TRBV27	-	few	TRBJ1-1